This TCR beta chain was retrieved from a study of blood T cell repertoires in COVID-19. At the level of the study: Samples came from the United States, Italy and Spain, spanning acute and convalescent COVID-19.

Original handling: Quantification of nucleated cells was approximated via reference gene primer amplification. Sequencing was performed with immunoSEQ multiplex PCR; in TCRdb, only in-frame clones are kept and a portion is missing. That table furnishes V, J and clone size, whereas the DNA furnished D and trimming. The table shows 15,000 to 20,000 clones, with 87% occurring only once. This CDR3 contains 13 residues. CDR1 LNHDA and CDR2 SQIVND come from the germline V gene (reference sequence). V gave up 4 bases and J gave up 5 bases; unmatched junction bases: 4. The chain recombines TRBV19 with TRBJ1-2, with TRBD1 identical over 7 bases. Sequenced material: peripheral blood. This clonotype originated in a human donor in a cohort sampled during active COVID-19. CDR3 amino acids: CASSNTGEYGYTF. In nucleotides, the CDR3 is TGTGCCAGTAGTAATACAGGGGAATATGGCTACACCTTC.